Listed below are T cell receptor beta chains from one sample, sequenced in a study of shared clonotypes between healthy human individuals. Clones were sequenced by immunoSEQ multiplex PCR, and TCRdb holds only the in-frame ones, with some missing. The sample includes over 2 million clones, about 90% seen only once; the top ten take approximately 0.39%. The sample was naive CD4+ T cells from PBMCs. The receptors shown here come from a man between 18 and 35 years old in good health. Some clones in this sample may be carry-over from other donors' samples. Both conserved end residues are part of each CDR3. The D gene is left open where the match is weak. Clone sizes are given selectively: once, few, many, or a class where the clone is expanded.

-,TRBV27,-,TRBJ2-5,TGTGCCAGCAGTCCCCGCACCTATGTTGGGGGCCGGCCCCAGTACTTC,CASSPRTYVGGRPQYF
-,TRBV5-8,-,TRBJ2-3,TGTGCCAGCAGCTTGGAACCTGCTTATTCAGATACGCAGTATTTT,CASSLEPAYSDTQYF
-,TRBV5-1,-,TRBJ2-7,TGCGCCAGCAGCTTGGTGAGGGGTCAGCAGTACTTC,CASSLVRGQQYF
-,TRBV7-3,-,TRBJ2-7,TGTGCCAGCAGCCCCGCGCCGTCGGGTACCTACGAGCAGTACTTC,CASSPAPSGTYEQYF
TRBD2,TRBV7-9,few,TRBJ2-1,TGTGCCAGCAGCGAAAGCCTGACTAGCGGGCGTCCCAATGAGCAGTTCTTC,CASSESLTSGRPNEQFF
-,TRBV5-6,-,TRBJ1-3,TGTGCCAGCAGCTTGTATTATTCCGGGGACACCATATATTTT,CASSLYYSGDTIYF
-,TRBV5-5,-,TRBJ1-1,TGTGCCAGCAGCTTGGTTGCGGGCGGGGGAAACACTGAAGCTTTCTTT,CASSLVAGGGNTEAFF
-,TRBV27,-,TRBJ1-1,TGTGCCAGCAGCCCCGGACAGCCCGGCGGGACTGAAGCTTTCTTT,CASSPGQPGGTEAFF
-,TRBV30,once,TRBJ1-3,TGTGCCTGGAGAGACCTCGGCCCCGGAAACACCATATATTTT,CAWRDLGPGNTIYF
-,TRBV5-1,-,TRBJ1-1,TGCGCCAGCAGGGCGTCAGGGGAGGGCACTGAAGCTTTCTTT,CASRASGEGTEAFF
TRBD1,TRBV5-1,-,TRBJ1-4,TGCGCCAGCAGCTTGTTGGGACAGCCTAATGAAAAACTGTTTTTT,CASSLLGQPNEKLFF
-,TRBV29-1,-,TRBJ2-1,TGCAGCCTGACAGGTTCACCGAGGCACAATGAGCAGTTCTTC,CSLTGSPRHNEQFF
TRBD2,TRBV5-4,-,TRBJ2-7,TGTGCCAGCAGCCCGGGGGGTAGCGGGAGGATCTACGAGCAGTACTTC,CASSPGGSGRIYEQYF
-,TRBV6-5,once,TRBJ2-1,TGTGCCAGCAGCTCCCCACTAGTACATGGCAATGAGCAGTTCTTC,CASSSPLVHGNEQFF
TRBD1,TRBV5-5,-,TRBJ2-7,TGTGCCAGCAGCGTCCGGGACAGGGCAACCTACGAGCAGTACTTC,CASSVRDRATYEQYF
-,TRBV7-2,-,TRBJ1-2,TGTGCCAGCAGCCGGGACCGGAACTATGGCTACACCTTC,CASSRDRNYGYTF
-,TRBV4-2,-,TRBJ2-3,TGTGCCAGCAGCCAAGAGGGGGCTCCTAGCACAGATACGCAGTATTTT,CASSQEGAPSTDTQYF
-,TRBV6-1,-,TRBJ2-7,TGTGCCAGCAGGGCCGGGACAAACACCTACGAGCAGTACTTC,CASRAGTNTYEQYF
-,TRBV2,-,TRBJ2-7,TGTGCCAGCAGTTGGTTGGGGGAGTACGACGAGCAGTACTTC,CASSWLGEYDEQYF
TRBD2,TRBV27,-,TRBJ2-5,TGTGCCAGCAGTTTAACGGGGGTAGCGGGACTCCAAGAGACCCAGTACTTC,CASSLTGVAGLQETQYF
TRBD1,TRBV30,once,TRBJ2-1,TGTGCCTGGAGTGGACAGGGGGCCGGTGAGCAGTTCTTC,CAWSGQGAGEQFF